These 24 T cell receptor beta chains originate from one sample sequenced in a study of cytomegalovirus exposure and HLA in healthy donors. The table came from immunoSEQ multiplex PCR; TCRdb's copy has only in-frame clones and leaves some out. The sample consists of 200,000 or so clones, approximately 80% of them appearing once. Specimen: PBMCs. The receptors stem from a man between 18 and 29 years old in good health and CMV-seropositive.

This rearrangement joins TRBV14 to TRBJ2-3; unclear D gene. The V gene's germline CDR1 is SGHDN and CDR2 FVKESK. This CDR3 contains 12 residues. V was clipped by 4 bases and J by 4 bases, with 6 bases between them. The CDR3 DNA follows: TGTGCCAGCAGCCTTAGAGCAGATACGCAGTATTTT. This codes for CASSLRADTQYF.

The J gene is TRBJ2-7, the V gene TRBV21-1; the DNA was not used to check the table's D call, TRBD2. TRBV21-1 has pseudogene status. The CDR3 runs to 15 residues. Written as DNA, the CDR3 is TGTGCCAGCAGCAAACACCCTAAAACTGTCTACGAGCAGTACTTC. Its translation is CASSKHPKTVYEQYF.

The genes are TRBV29-1 and TRBJ1-1; the D gene is possibly TRBD1 (6 bases). The V and J ends lost 3 bases and 1 base respectively, with 9 bases between them. CDR3 length equals 13 residues. Looked up from germline, CDR1 is SQVTM and CDR2 is ANQGSEA. CDR3 region: CSVDGGENTEAFF. DNA for the CDR3: TGCAGCGTTGATGGGGGCGAGAACACTGAAGCTTTCTTT.

The CDR3: CASSTGKADTQYF. CDR3 sequence (DNA): TGTGCCAGCTCAACGGGGAAGGCAGATACGCAGTATTTT. V is TRBV18 and J is TRBJ2-3; the D gene is possibly TRBD2 (5 bases). Germline values: CDR1 KGHSH, CDR2 LQKENI. This CDR3 comprises 13 residues. The V and J ends lost 5 bases and 4 bases respectively, with 10 bases between them. Together with reference TRBV18 and TRBJ2-3, the CDR3 gives the full variable domain: NAGVMQNPRHLVRRRGQEARLRCSPMKGHSHVYWYRQLPEEGLKFMVYLQKENIIDESGMPKERFSAEFPKEGPSILRIQQVVRGDSAAYFCASSTGKADTQYFGPGTRLTVL.

The chain couples TRBV15 to TRBJ1-2; a weak D match, TRBD1 (5 bases). The V end lost 0 bases, the J end lost 4 bases, and 12 bases lay between the germline ends. The CDR3 is made up of 15 amino acids. Germline V CDR1 and CDR2: LNHNV, YYDKDF (reference sequence). The CDR3 nucleotides are TGTGCCACCAGCAGAGATGGTGGGGCAGCCTATGGCTACACCTTC. Amino acid sequence: CATSRDGGAAYGYTF.

This chain uses TRBV7-3 with TRBJ2-2; 9 bases are a match to TRBD1. Germline-derived CDR1 and CDR2 are SGHTA and FQGTGA. Unmatched junction bases numbered 11, after V lost 5 bases and J lost 7 bases. The CDR3 covers 16 residues. The CDR3 nucleotides read TGTGCCAGCAGCCCGTACTCCGGGACAGGGTACGGGGAGCTGTTTTTT. Translating it yields CASSPYSGTGYGELFF.

The chain carries TRBV28 and TRBJ1-5; D uncertain. The CDR3 loop spans 16 amino acids. Germline CDR1 and CDR2: MDHEN and SYDVKM. V lost 5 bases and J 0 bases, leaving 14 bases between the germline ends. The CDR3: CASSPQEYYSNQPQHF. In DNA, the CDR3 is TGTGCCAGCAGTCCCCAAGAGTATTATAGCAATCAGCCCCAGCATTTT.

This chain links TRBV29-1 with TRBJ2-1; D ambiguous. Looked up from germline, CDR1 is SQVTM and CDR2 is ANQGSEA. Trimming stripped 0 bases from V and 5 bases from J, with 20 bases between. There are 17 residues in the CDR3. Here the CDR3 reads CSVEDLLGSFQNNEQFF. The CDR3 nucleotides read TGCAGCGTTGAAGATCTGCTCGGGTCTTTTCAGAACAATGAGCAGTTCTTC.

The V gene is TRBV28, the J gene TRBJ1-4, with no clear D. Germline V gene sequence: CDR1 MDHEN, CDR2 SYDVKM. The CDR3 loop spans 15 amino acids. V was cut by 8 bases and J by 7 bases, with 20 bases left in between. The CDR3: CASSLLLQIGEKLFF. CDR3 nucleotide sequence: TGTGCCAGCTCACTTCTTTTGCAAATCGGTGAAAAACTGTTTTTT.

V gene TRBV5-6 combines with J gene TRBJ2-2, with a tentative D call TRBD2 (5 bases). CDR1 and CDR2 from the germline V gene are SGHDT and YYEEEE. Trimming left V 4 bases short and J 1 base short, with 14 bases between. CDR3 length: 16 amino acids. The CDR3 bases are TGTGCCAGCAGCCGCTTAGGGAGCGGGAACACCGGGGAGCTGTTTTTT. Its protein is CASSRLGSGNTGELFF.

The J gene is TRBJ2-1, the V gene TRBV1; the D call of TRBD2 is as the table states it, not checked on the DNA. TRBV1 constitutes a pseudogene. CDR3 length: 19 residues. CDR3 amino acids: CTSSQGTSGLSGSYNEQFF. The CDR3 coding sequence is TGCACCAGCAGCCAAGGGACTAGCGGGCTCTCCGGCTCCTACAATGAGCAGTTCTTC.

V and J are TRBV6-5 and TRBJ2-7; D not certain. V was trimmed by 4 bases and J by 2 bases, leaving 9 bases between them. The length of the CDR3 is 13 residues. CDR1 and CDR2 (germline): MNHEY, SVGAGI. CDR3 sequence: CASSSPGPYEQYF. The CDR3 DNA is TGTGCCAGCAGTTCTCCTGGGCCCTACGAGCAGTACTTC.

This sequence joins TRBV5-1 and TRBJ2-7, with D possibly TRBD2 on 6 matching bases. V lost 0 bases to trimming and J lost 2 bases, with 15 bases between them. The CDR3 runs 16 residues. Germline CDR1 is SGHRS and CDR2 is YFSETQ. CDR3 sequence reads: CASSLDHTSRTYEQYF. DNA for the CDR3: TGCGCCAGCAGCTTGGATCACACTAGCCGCACCTACGAGCAGTACTTC.

The chain is built from TRBV9 and TRBJ2-3, with TRBD2 as a possible D gene (6 bases). V lost 4 bases and J 0 bases, leaving 15 bases between the germline ends. This CDR3 has 16 residues. Germline assignment: CDR1 SGDLS and CDR2 YYNGEE. For the CDR3, the DNA is TGTGCCAGCAGCCAAACTAGCCCCCAGAGCACAGATACGCAGTATTTT. This encodes CASSQTSPQSTDTQYF.

CDR3 residues: CASSSLAGGDQETQYF. The CDR3, as DNA: TGTGCCAGCAGCTCTTTAGCGGGAGGTGACCAAGAGACCCAGTACTTC. V and J are TRBV13 and TRBJ2-5; 10 bases agree with TRBD2. This CDR3 is built from 16 residues. Germline V gene data show CDR1 as PRHDT and CDR2 as FYEKMQ (reference sequence). The J segment lost 0 bases and the V segment lost 4 bases, leaving 5 bases of the junction unmatched.

This chain joins TRBV7-2 and TRBJ2-3; TRBD2 aligns across 8 bases. V shed 2 bases and J 4 bases; nucleotides not matched to a gene: 11. Germline values: CDR1 SGHTA, CDR2 FQGNSA. This CDR3 is 17 amino acids long. The CDR3 protein is CASSLRWREEGSDTQYF. CDR3 in DNA: TGTGCCAGCAGCTTAAGATGGCGGGAGGAGGGGTCAGATACGCAGTATTTT.

The chain is built from TRBV5-1 and TRBJ2-5, with D possibly TRBD2 on 5 matching bases. Trimming took 0 bases from V and 7 from J, leaving 7 bases between them. CDR1 is SGHRS, CDR2 YFSETQ, per germline. This CDR3 spans 12 amino acids. CDR3 coding DNA: TGCGCCAGCAGCTTGGCGGCGGGGACCCAGTACTTC. The encoded protein is CASSLAAGTQYF.

This chain links TRBV5-1 with TRBJ2-7; TRBD1 aligns across 8 bases. V lost 7 bases and J lost 2; bases outside the gene matches: 8. The CDR3 is 14 residues long. The germline gives CDR1 SGHRS, CDR2 YFSETQ. The CDR3 coding sequence is TGCGCCAGCTCAGACCCGGGACAGGCCTACGAGCAGTACTTC. Protein product: CASSDPGQAYEQYF.

The chain employs TRBV5-4 and TRBJ1-2; 8 bases are a match to TRBD1. V was pared by 2 bases and J by 7 bases, with 10 bases of the junction left unmatched. The CDR3 covers 15 residues. Germline V lookup: CDR1 SGHNT, CDR2 YYREEE (reference sequence). The CDR3 DNA sequence: TGTGCCAGCAGCTTAACAAGGACAGGGATGGTTGGCTACACCTTC. This translates into CASSLTRTGMVGYTF.

J is TRBJ2-3 and V is TRBV5-1; D might be TRBD2 (6 bases). Germline lookup yields CDR1 SGHRS and CDR2 YFSETQ. The CDR3 is made up of 16 amino acids. V was pared by 4 bases and J by 0 bases, with 15 bases between. This CDR3 is CASSRGGERSTDTQYF. CDR3 nucleotide sequence: TGCGCCAGCAGCCGAGGAGGGGAGAGGAGCACAGATACGCAGTATTTT. Using reference TRBV5-1 and TRBJ2-3 for the parts outside the CDR3, the full variable domain is KAGVTQTPRYLIKTRGQQVTLSCSPISGHRSVSWYQQTPGQGLQFLFEYFSETQRNKGNFPGRFSGRQFSNSRSEMNVSTLELGDSALYLCASSRGGERSTDTQYFGPGTRLTVL.

The V call is TRBV4-1, the J call TRBJ2-7, with 9 nucleotides matching TRBD2. The CDR3 is made up of 17 amino acids. Germline V CDR1 and CDR2: MGHRA, YSYEKL. Losses at the gene ends were 3 bases for V and 4 bases for J; bases not matched to a gene: 13. CDR3 region: CASSHPPRASGIYEQYF. CDR3 in DNA: TGCGCCAGCAGCCACCCCCCCAGGGCTAGCGGGATTTACGAGCAGTACTTC.

The chain has TRBV27 and TRBJ2-5, with TRBD2 identical over 7 bases. Looked up from germline, CDR1 is MNHEY and CDR2 is SMNVEV (reference sequence). This CDR3 contains 13 residues. V lost 6 bases and J lost 3; bases outside the gene matches: 4. CDR3 nucleotide sequence: TGTGCCAGCAGGTTGGCGGGGGAAGAGACCCAGTACTTC. This sequence encodes CASRLAGEETQYF.

In the case of this clone: The junction departs from germline at one end; a sequencing error may be responsible. This chain links TRBV4-3 with TRBJ2-2, with a possible D match to TRBD2 (5 bases). The CDR3 loop spans 14 amino acids. Germline values: CDR1 LGHNA, CDR2 YSLEER. CDR3 loop: CASSPFGNAGELFF. The DNA of the CDR3 is TGCGCCAGCAGCCCCTTCGGGAACGCCGGGGAGCTGTTTTTT.

The chain is built from TRBV5-1 and TRBJ1-2; a weak D match, TRBD1 (5 bases). V lost 0 bases, J lost 6 bases, and 12 bases lay in between. The germline V gene has CDR1 SGHRS and CDR2 YFSETQ. The length of the CDR3 is 14 residues. CDR3 coding DNA: TGCGCCAGCAGCTTGGCCGCGCAGGGCAATGGCTACACCTTC. Protein sequence: CASSLAAQGNGYTF.